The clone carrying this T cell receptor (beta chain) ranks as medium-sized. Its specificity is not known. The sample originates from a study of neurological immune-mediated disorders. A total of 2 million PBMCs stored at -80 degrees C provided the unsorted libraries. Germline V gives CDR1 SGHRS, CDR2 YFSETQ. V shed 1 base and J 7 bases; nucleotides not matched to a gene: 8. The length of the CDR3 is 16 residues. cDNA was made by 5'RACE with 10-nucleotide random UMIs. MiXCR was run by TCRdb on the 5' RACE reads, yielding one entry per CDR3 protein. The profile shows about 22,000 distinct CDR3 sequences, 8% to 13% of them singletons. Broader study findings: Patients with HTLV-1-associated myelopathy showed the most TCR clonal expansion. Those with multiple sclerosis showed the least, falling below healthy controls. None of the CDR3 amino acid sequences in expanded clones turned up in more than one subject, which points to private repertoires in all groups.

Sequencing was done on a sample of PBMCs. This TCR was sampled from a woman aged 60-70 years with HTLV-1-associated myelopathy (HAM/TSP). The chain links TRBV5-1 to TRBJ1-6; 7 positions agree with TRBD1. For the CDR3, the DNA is TGCGCCAGCAGCTTGAGGGCAGGGGGTCCCAATTCACCCCTCCACTTT. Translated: CASSLRAGGPNSPLHF.